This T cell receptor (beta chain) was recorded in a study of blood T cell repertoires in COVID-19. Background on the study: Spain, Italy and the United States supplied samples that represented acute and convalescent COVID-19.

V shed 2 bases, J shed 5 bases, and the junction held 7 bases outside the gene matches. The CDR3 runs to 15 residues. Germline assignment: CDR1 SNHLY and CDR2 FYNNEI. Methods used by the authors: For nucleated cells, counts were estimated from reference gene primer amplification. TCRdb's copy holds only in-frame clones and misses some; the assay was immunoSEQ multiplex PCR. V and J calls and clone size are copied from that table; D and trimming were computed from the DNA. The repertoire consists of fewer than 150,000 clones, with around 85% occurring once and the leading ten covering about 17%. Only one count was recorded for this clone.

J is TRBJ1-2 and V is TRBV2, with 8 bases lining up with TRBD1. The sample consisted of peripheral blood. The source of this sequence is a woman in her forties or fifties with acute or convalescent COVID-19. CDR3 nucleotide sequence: TGTGCCAGCAGTGAACAACTCACAGGGGGATATGGCTACACCTTC. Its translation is CASSEQLTGGYGYTF.